This T cell receptor beta chain was captured by sequencing in a study of neurological immune-mediated disorders. Study-level findings and limits: Phylogenetic grouping assigned the repertoires of 18 of 34 multiple sclerosis patients to one related-CDR3 cluster, which constitutes a possible signature.

TCRdb recomputed calls from the 5' RACE reads with MiXCR, one row per CDR3 protein. The profile shows tens of thousands of distinct CDR3 sequences, approximately 4% of them singletons. For the unsorted libraries, 2 million PBMCs stored at -80 C served as input. This clonotype was counted many times. Antigen specificity is unknown. Germline CDR1 and CDR2: MNHNY and SVGAGI (reference sequence). The CDR3 contains 11 residues. The V end was cut by 7 bases, the J end by 5 bases, with 8 bases between. The sequencing sample was made of PBMCs. The chain is built from TRBV6-6 and TRBJ2-5; D gene uncertain. The sequence was obtained from a woman between 50 and 59 years old with multiple sclerosis. CDR3 in amino acids: CASILGETQYF. CDR3 nucleotide sequence: TGTGCCAGCATCCTGGGGGAGACCCAGTACTTC.